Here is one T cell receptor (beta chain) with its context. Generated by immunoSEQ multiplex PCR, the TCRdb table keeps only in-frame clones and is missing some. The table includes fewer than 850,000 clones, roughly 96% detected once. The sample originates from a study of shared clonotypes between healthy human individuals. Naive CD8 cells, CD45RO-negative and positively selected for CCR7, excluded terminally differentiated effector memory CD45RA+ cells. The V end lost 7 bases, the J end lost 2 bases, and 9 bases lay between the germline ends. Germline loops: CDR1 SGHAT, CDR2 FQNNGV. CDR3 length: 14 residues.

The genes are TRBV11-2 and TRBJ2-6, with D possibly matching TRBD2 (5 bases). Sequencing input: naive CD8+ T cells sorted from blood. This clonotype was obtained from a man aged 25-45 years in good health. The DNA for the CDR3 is TGTGCCAGCAACCTCGGGGCTGGGGCCAACGTCCTGACTTTC. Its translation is CASNLGAGANVLTF.